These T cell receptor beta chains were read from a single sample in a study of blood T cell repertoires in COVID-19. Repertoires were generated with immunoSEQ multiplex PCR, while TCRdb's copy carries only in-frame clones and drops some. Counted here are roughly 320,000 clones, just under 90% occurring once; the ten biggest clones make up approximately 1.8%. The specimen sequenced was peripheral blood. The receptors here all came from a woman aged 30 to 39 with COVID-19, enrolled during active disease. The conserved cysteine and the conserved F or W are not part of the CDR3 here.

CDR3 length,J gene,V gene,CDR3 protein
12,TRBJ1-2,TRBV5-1,ASSLAGGADGYT
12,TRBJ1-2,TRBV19,ASSRDSRGYGYT
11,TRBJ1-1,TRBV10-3,AISVSLNTEAF
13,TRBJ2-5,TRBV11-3,ASSLGTGVQETQY
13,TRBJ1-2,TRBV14,ASSQLSGRVHGYT
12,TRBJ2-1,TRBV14,ASSLSGTSVEQF
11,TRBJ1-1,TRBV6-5,ASMWYRNTEAF
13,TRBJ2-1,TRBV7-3,ASSSQTSGGAEQF
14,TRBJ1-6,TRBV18,ASSAAGGLRNSPLH
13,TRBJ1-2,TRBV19,ASSIQRWDSYGYT
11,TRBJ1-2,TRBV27,ASSLAGGYGYT
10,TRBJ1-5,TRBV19,ASSIDLQPQH
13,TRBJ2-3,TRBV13,ASSLSAAVTDTQY
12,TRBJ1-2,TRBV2,ASSGAGHNYGYT
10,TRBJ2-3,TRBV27,ASSSPQGTQY
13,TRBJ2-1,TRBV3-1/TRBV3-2,ASSQGGTGDNEQF
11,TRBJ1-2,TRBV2,ASSSRAGYGYT
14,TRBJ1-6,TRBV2,ASSDWVGGYDSPLH
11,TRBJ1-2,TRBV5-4,ASSIGQGDGYT
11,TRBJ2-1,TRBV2,ASSEAQTNEQF
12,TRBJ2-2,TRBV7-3,ASSLQGSTGELF
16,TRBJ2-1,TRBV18,ASSPSGLAGPVVNEQF
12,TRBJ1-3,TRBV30,AWSADSVRNTIY
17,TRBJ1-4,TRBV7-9,ASSPGGQGGPATNEKLF
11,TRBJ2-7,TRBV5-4,ASRRGGAYEQY
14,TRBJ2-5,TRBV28,ASSSFIRESQETQY
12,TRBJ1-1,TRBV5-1,ASSSGQGSTEAF
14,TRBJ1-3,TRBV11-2,ASTYERTGSGNTIY
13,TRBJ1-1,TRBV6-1,ASSDEDGNPLEAF
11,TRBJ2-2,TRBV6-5,ASSLTDTGELF
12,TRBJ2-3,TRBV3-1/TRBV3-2,ASSPRGGINTQY
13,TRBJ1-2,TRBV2,AYTSPGQGISGYT
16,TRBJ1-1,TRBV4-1,ASSQGNPQLLRGAEAF
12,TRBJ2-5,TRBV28,ASSLNLGSETQY
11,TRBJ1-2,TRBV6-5,ASSRDRAYGYT
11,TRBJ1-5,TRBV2,ASLAGANQPQH
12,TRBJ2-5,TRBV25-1,ASSDQYFQETQY
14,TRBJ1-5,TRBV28,ASSFRTGGRNQPQH
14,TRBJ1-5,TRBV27,ASSPRTGVVNQPQH
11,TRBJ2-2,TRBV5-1,ASSLGDTGELF
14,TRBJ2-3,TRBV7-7,ASSPGGGRRTDTQY
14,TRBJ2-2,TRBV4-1,ASSLDRQGYTGELF
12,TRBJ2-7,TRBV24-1,ATSSTGGGNEQY
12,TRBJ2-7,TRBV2,ASKGQGSSYEQY
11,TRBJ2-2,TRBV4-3,ASSQDTSGELF
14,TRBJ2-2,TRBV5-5,ASSRQTSGVTGELF
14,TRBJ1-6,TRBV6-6,ASSYRDAAAGSPLH
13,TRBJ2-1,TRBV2,ASSGASKGRNEQF